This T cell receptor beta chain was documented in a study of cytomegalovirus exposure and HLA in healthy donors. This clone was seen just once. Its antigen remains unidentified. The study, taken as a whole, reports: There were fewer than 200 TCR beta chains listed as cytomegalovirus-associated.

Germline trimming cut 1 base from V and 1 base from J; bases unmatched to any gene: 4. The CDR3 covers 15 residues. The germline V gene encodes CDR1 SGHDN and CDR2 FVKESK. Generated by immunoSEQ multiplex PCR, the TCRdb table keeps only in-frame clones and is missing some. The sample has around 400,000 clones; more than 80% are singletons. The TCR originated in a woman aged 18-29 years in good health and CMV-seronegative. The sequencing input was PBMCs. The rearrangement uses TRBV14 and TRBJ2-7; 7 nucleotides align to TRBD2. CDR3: CASSQGTGRSYEQYF. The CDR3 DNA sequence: TGTGCCAGCAGCCAAGGAACCGGGAGGTCCTACGAGCAGTACTTC.